The 15 T cell receptor beta chains presented below share a single source sample, sequenced in a study of Ad26.COV2.S vaccination and SARS-CoV-2 variants. Using immunoSEQ multiplex PCR, the repertoire was profiled, and TCRdb retains in-frame clones only, with some absent. The repertoire includes around 450,000 clones, roughly nine tenths of them detected once, and about 2.4% sits in the top ten. Treatment meaning: some 20 received Ad26.COV2.S at low or high dose, single or two shots; 5 received placebo; per-sample allocation not given. The samples were gathered on day 63 after the first injection of vaccine or placebo. The sequenced sample was peripheral blood, obtained in a trial of Ad26.COV2.S vaccine versus placebo. The receptors here all came from a person aged 18-65 years who received the Ad26.COV2.S COVID-19 vaccine or a placebo.

The genes are TRBV24-1 and TRBJ2-7; 15 bases fit TRBD2. The ends lost 3 bases at V and 2 bases at J; junction bases unmatched: 4. Per the germline V gene, CDR1 is KGHDR and CDR2 is SFDVKD. The CDR3 spans 17 residues. The CDR3: CATSDGTSGRKAYEQYV. CDR3 coding DNA: TGTGCCACCAGTGATGGGACTAGCGGGAGGAAAGCCTACGAGCAGTACGTC.

The chain couples TRBV2 to TRBJ1-2, with D maybe TRBD1 (5 bases). V was clipped by 4 bases and J by 8 bases, with 20 bases between them. There are 15 residues in the CDR3. The germline CDR1 and CDR2 sequences are SNHLY and FYNNEI. CDR3 amino acids: CASSAFLKVPGGYTF. CDR3 sequence (DNA): TGTGCCAGCAGTGCCTTTTTGAAGGTTCCAGGGGGCTACACCTTC. The entire variable domain, with the rest obtained from reference TRBV2 and TRBJ1-2, is as follows: EPEVTQTPSHQVTQMGQEVILRCVPISNHLYFYWYRQILGQKVEFLVSFYNNEISEKSEIFDDQFSVERPDGSNFTLKIRSTKLEDSAMYFCASSAFLKVPGGYTFGSGTRLTVV.

The rearrangement uses TRBV27 and TRBJ2-5; TRBD1 agrees at 8 bases. The CDR3 is 16 amino acids. The germline V gene has CDR1 MNHEY and CDR2 SMNVEV (reference sequence). V trimming: 2 bases; J trimming: 9 bases; junction bases outside the gene matches: 14. CDR3 in amino acids: CASSLGRGHLSWAQYF. Here the CDR3 DNA reads TGTGCCAGCAGTTTAGGCAGGGGGCACTTGTCATGGGCCCAGTACTTC.

V usage is TRBV15 and J usage is TRBJ2-5, with 8 bases identical to TRBD2. The V segment lost 1 base and the J segment 2 bases; nucleotides outside the gene matches: 3. The germline V gene has CDR1 LNHNV and CDR2 YYDKDF (reference sequence). This CDR3 is built from 15 residues. The chain's CDR3 is CATSRGREVQETQYF. CDR3 nucleotide sequence: TGTGCCACCAGCAGAGGGCGGGAGGTTCAAGAGACCCAGTACTTC.

CDR3 loop: CASRTGGTGRGDTQYF. CDR3 in DNA: TGTGCCAGCAGGACTGGGGGCACCGGGAGGGGAGATACGCAGTATTTT. V gene TRBV7-2 combines with J gene TRBJ2-3; 8 bases agree with TRBD2. The CDR3 consists of 16 residues. Germline V CDR1 and CDR2: SGHTA, FQGNSA. Losses at the gene ends were 6 bases for V and 5 bases for J; bases not matched to a gene: 13.

The chain carries TRBV19 and TRBJ1-6, with TRBD1 matching over 9 bases. After removal of 5 bases from V and 9 bases from J, the junction contained 8 bases not matched to a gene. Germline V gene data show CDR1 as LNHDA and CDR2 as SQIVND (reference sequence). The CDR3 runs 15 residues. The DNA of the CDR3 is TGTGCCAGTAGTGGACAGGGGACTTTGCCTTCACCCCTCCACTTT. As protein: CASSGQGTLPSPLHF.

This clone is a singleton in its sample. The gene calls are TRBV9 and TRBJ1-1, with D unresolved. CDR3 length: 13 amino acids. CDR1 is SGDLS and CDR2 is YYNGEE in the germline V gene. The V end was cut by 3 bases, the J end by 3 bases, with 9 bases between. CDR3 loop: CASSGRVDTEAFF. The CDR3, as DNA: TGTGCCAGCAGCGGGAGGGTGGACACTGAAGCTTTCTTT.

In DNA, the CDR3 is TGTGCCAGCAGTTACTATGGGAGGTATGAGACCCAGTACTTC. Translating it yields CASSYYGRYETQYF. The chain combines TRBV6-2 or TRBV6-3 with TRBJ2-5, with D perhaps matching TRBD2 (6 bases). The CDR3 sequence is 14 residues long. With 1 base removed from V and 5 bases from J, the gap between germline ends came to 11 bases. Germline CDR1 reads MNHEY; CDR2 reads SVGEGT.

V is TRBV30 and J is TRBJ2-1; 10 bases are shared with TRBD2. Trimming took 0 bases from V and 10 from J; bases not matched to a gene: 9. The CDR3 is 15 residues long. Per germline, CDR1 GTSNPN and CDR2 SVGIG (reference sequence). CDR3 nucleotide sequence: TGTGCCTGGAGTGTAGACAGCGGGAGGGCGGGGGAGCAGTTCTTC. This encodes CAWSVDSGRAGEQFF.

This chain joins TRBV4-2 and TRBJ2-2; possibly TRBD1 or TRBD2 for D (6 bases each). Germline CDR1 is LGHNA and CDR2 is YNFKEQ. The length of the CDR3 is 17 residues. V was cut by 4 bases and J by 1 base, with 16 bases left in between. The CDR3 region is CASSPGGTSRNTGELFF. CDR3 DNA: TGTGCCAGCAGCCCCGGAGGGACATCGAGGAACACCGGGGAGCTGTTTTTT.

V is TRBV3-1 (or the pseudogene TRBV3-2) and J is TRBJ1-6, with 7 bases identical to TRBD1. The CDR3 extends over 14 amino acids. Germline CDR1 reads LGHDT; CDR2 reads YNNKEL (reference sequence). V lost 2 bases and J lost 11; bases outside the gene matches: 6. CDR3 protein: CASSQRDQGAPLHF. CDR3 in DNA: TGTGCCAGCAGCCAACGTGACCAGGGGGCACCCCTCCACTTT.

The rearrangement uses TRBV14 and TRBJ1-1, with 11 bases lining up with TRBD1. J gave up 4 bases and V 6 bases, and 7 bases lay outside the gene matches. The CDR3 runs to 15 residues. CDR1 and CDR2 from the germline V gene are SGHDN and FVKESK. In DNA, the CDR3 is TGTGCCAGCAGTCGGACAGGGGGCTATGGCACTGAAGCTTTCTTT. Protein sequence: CASSRTGGYGTEAFF.

The rearrangement joins TRBV19 to TRBJ1-1, with 10 bases fitting TRBD1. The CDR3 extends over 16 amino acids. The junction had 11 bases not matched to a gene; V was cut back by 10 bases and J by 0 bases. Per the germline V gene, CDR1 is LNHDA and CDR2 is SQIVND (reference sequence). The CDR3 loop reads CATSARDRGMNTEAFF. In DNA, the CDR3 is TGTGCCACCTCAGCCCGGGACAGGGGTATGAACACTGAAGCTTTCTTT.

CDR3 residues: CASSYSTFQMNTEAFF. CDR3 nucleotide sequence: TGTGCCAGCAGTTACTCAACATTTCAGATGAACACTGAAGCTTTCTTT. This chain links TRBV6-5 with TRBJ1-1; D uncertain. There are 16 residues in the CDR3. CDR1 MNHEY and CDR2 SVGAGI come from the germline V gene. V shed 0 bases and J shed 0 bases, with 11 bases lying between them.

The chain's CDR3 is CASSESVGPGYTF. In DNA form, the CDR3 reads TGTGCCAGCAGTGAAAGTGTAGGGCCAGGCTACACCTTC. The J gene is TRBJ1-2, the V gene TRBV6-1; D is undetermined. The CDR3 loop spans 13 amino acids. V lost 2 bases to trimming and J lost 8 bases, with 12 bases between them. Germline CDR1 reads MNHNS; CDR2 reads SASEGT.